This T cell receptor (beta chain) was retrieved from a study of blood T cell repertoires in COVID-19. Study-level background: Sample material is recorded as cDNA or gDNA derived from T cells, B-cell-depleted T cells, or PBMCs.

Original analysis: Estimated nucleated cell counts came from reference gene primer amplification. Method: immunoSEQ multiplex PCR; TCRdb's copy keeps in-frame clones and lacks some. For V, J and clone size, that table is used; D and trimming come from the DNA. The table lists about 180,000 clones, 80% to 85% of them singletons. Germline V gives CDR1 SGHDT, CDR2 YYEEEE. Trimming at V came to 4 bases and at J to 1 base, leaving 6 bases not matched to a gene. This CDR3 comprises 15 residues. Seattle's cohort entered during active infection and was followed longitudinally. The receptor comes from a woman over 75 with COVID-19, enrolled during active disease. The chain has TRBV5-6 and TRBJ2-3; 7 bases line up with TRBD2. The sample was peripheral blood. CDR3 in amino acids: CASSPLGGGTDTQYF. The DNA for the CDR3 is TGTGCCAGCAGCCCCCTGGGGGGGGGCACAGATACGCAGTATTTT.